This T cell receptor (beta chain) was sequenced for a study of blood T cell repertoires in COVID-19. In the original analysis: Estimates of nucleated cell counts were drawn from the amplification of reference gene primers. The repertoire was sequenced with immunoSEQ multiplex PCR; TCRdb's copy has only in-frame clones and lacks some. V, J and clone size reflect that table, while D and trimming were determined from the DNA. The data show 98,000 or so clones, around 64% seen once. The germline V and J ends were trimmed by 3 bases and 0 bases, with 7 bases remaining between them. The CDR3 contains 14 residues. From germline, CDR1 is SGHTA and CDR2 FQGNSA. In this sample, this clone turned up many times.

The chain is built from TRBV7-2 and TRBJ2-3, with D possibly TRBD2 on 6 matching bases. Sequenced sample: peripheral blood. This TCR derives from a middle-aged woman with acute or convalescent COVID-19. CDR3 amino acids: CASSLSGSTDTQYF. CDR3 sequence (DNA): TGTGCCAGCAGCTTGAGCGGGAGCACAGATACGCAGTATTTT.